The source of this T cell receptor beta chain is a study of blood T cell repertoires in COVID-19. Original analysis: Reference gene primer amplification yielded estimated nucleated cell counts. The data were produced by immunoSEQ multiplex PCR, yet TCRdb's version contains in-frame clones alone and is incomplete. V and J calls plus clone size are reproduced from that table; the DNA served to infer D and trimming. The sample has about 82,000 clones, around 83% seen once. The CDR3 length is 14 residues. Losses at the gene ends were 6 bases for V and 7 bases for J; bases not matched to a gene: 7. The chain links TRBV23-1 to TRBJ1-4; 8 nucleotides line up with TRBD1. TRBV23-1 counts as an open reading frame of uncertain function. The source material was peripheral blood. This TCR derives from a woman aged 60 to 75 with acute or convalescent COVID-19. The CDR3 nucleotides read TGCGCCAGCAGCACGGACAGGGTTAGTGAAAAACTGTTTTTT. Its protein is CASSTDRVSEKLFF.